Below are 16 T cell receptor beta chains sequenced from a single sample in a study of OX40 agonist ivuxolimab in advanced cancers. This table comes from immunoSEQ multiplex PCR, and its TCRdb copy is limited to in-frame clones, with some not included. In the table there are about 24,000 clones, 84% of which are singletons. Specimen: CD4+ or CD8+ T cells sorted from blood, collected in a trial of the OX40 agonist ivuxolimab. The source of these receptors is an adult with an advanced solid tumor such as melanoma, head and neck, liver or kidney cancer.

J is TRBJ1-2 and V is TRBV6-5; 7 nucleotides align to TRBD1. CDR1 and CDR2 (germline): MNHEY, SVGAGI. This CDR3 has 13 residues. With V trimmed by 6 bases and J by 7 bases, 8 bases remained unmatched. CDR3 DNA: TGTGCCAGCAGACAGGGGACCGGGGCTGGCTACACCTTC. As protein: CASRQGTGAGYTF.

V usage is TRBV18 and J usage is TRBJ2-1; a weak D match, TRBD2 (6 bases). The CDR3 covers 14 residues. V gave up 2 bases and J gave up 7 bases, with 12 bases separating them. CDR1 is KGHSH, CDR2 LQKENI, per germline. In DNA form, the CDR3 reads TGTGCCAGCTCACCAGGATCGGAGGGGAATGAGCAGTTCTTC. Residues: CASSPGSEGNEQFF.

Here the CDR3 DNA reads TGTGCCAGCAGCGAGAAGAACGGGGGATACTACGAGCAGTACTTC. As protein: CASSEKNGGYYEQYF. The genes are TRBV5-4 and TRBJ2-7; D might be TRBD2 (6 bases). V lost 4 bases and J 3 bases, leaving 17 bases between the germline ends. The germline V gene has CDR1 SGHNT and CDR2 YYREEE (reference sequence). The CDR3 is 15 amino acids. The whole variable domain, filled in from reference TRBV5-4 and TRBJ2-7, reads ETGVTQSPTHLIKTRGQQVTLRCSSQSGHNTVSWYQQALGQGPQFIFQYYREEENGRGNFPPRFSGLQFPNYSSELNVNALELDDSALYLCASSEKNGGYYEQYFGPGTRLTVT.

CDR3 nucleotides: TGTGCCATCAAGTCTAGCGGTTCCTACAATGAGCAGTTCTTC. Its protein is CAIKSSGSYNEQFF. The chain uses TRBV10-3 and TRBJ2-1; 7 nucleotides align to TRBD2. Germline V gene lookup returns CDR1 ENHRY and CDR2 SYGVKD. The length of the CDR3 is 14 residues. The junction had 4 bases not matched to a gene; V was cut back by 7 bases and J by 1 base.

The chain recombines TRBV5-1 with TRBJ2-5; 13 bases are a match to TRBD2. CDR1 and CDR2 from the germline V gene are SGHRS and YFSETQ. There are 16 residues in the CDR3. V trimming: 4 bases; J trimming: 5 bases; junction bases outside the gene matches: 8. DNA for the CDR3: TGCGCCAGCAGCCCGGACCCACTAGCGGGAGGGGAGACCCAGTACTTC. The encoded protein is CASSPDPLAGGETQYF.

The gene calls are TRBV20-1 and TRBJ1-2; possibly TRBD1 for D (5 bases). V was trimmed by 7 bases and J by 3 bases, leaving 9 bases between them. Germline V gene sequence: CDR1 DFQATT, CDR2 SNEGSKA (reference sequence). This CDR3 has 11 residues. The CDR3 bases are TGCAGTGTCTCGACAGACTATGGCTACACCTTC. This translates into CSVSTDYGYTF.

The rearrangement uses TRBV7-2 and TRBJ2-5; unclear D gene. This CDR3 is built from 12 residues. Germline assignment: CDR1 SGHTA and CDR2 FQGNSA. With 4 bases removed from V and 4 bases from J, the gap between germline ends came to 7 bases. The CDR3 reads CASSSTSETQYF. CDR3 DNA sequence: TGTGCCAGCAGCTCCACATCAGAGACCCAGTACTTC.

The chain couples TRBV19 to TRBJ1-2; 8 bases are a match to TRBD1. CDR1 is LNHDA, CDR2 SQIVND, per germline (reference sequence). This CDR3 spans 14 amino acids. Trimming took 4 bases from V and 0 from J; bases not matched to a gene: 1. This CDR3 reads CASSRQGTNYGYTF. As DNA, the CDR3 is TGTGCCAGTAGTAGACAGGGGACTAACTATGGCTACACCTTC.

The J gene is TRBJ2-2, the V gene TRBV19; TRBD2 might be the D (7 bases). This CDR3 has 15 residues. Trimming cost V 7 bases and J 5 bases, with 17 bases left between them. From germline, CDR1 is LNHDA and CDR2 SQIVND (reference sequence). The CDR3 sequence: CASTPKGGTTGELFF. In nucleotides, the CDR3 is TGTGCCAGTACCCCAAAGGGGGGGACGACCGGGGAGCTGTTTTTT.

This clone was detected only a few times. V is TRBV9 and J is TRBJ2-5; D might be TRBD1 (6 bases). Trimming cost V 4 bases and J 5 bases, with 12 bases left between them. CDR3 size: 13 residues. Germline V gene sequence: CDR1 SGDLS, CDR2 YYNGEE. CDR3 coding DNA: TGTGCCAGCAGCCCCCAGGGGTTTGAGACCCAGTACTTC. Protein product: CASSPQGFETQYF.

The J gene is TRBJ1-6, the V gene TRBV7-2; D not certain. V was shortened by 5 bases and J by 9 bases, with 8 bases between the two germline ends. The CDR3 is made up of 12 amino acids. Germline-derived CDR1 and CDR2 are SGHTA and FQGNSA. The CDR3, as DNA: TGTGCCAGCAGCCCGGCGGGTTCACCCCTCCACTTT. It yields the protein CASSPAGSPLHF.

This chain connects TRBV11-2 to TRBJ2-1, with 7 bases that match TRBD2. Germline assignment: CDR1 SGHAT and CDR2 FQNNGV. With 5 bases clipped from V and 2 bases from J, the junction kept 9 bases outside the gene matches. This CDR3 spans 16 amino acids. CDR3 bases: TGTGCCAGCAGCGTCTGGAAGCTAGCGGCCTACAATGAGCAGTTCTTC. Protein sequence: CASSVWKLAAYNEQFF.

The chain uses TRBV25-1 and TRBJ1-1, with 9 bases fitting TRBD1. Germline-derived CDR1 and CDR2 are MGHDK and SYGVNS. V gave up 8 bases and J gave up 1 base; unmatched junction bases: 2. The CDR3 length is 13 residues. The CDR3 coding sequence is TGTGCCAGCGAGGGACAGGGGAACACTGAAGCTTTCTTT. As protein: CASEGQGNTEAFF.

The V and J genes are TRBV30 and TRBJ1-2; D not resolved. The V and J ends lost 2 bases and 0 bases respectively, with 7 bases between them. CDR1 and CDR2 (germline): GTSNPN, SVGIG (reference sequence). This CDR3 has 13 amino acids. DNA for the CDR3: TGTGCCTGGAGTACGGAAGCTAACTATGGCTACACCTTC. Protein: CAWSTEANYGYTF.

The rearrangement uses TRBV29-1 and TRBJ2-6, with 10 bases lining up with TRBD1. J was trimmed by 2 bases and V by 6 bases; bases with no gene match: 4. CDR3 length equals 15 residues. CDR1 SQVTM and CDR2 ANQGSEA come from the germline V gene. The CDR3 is CSVRDRGPGANVLTF. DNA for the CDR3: TGCAGCGTACGTGACAGGGGGCCTGGGGCCAACGTCCTGACTTTC.

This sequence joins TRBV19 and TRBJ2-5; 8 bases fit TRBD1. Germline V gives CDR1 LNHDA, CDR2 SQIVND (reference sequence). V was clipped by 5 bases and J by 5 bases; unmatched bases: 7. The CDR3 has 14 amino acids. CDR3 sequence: CASSSGQGWETQYF. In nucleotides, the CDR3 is TGTGCCAGTAGTTCCGGACAGGGATGGGAGACCCAGTACTTC.